Each of the 21 T cell receptor beta chains below was sequenced from the same sample in a study of graft-versus-host responses after intestinal transplantation (dated by TCRdb to the early 2020s). Libraries were made using the immunoSEQ multiplex PCR assay. TCRdb obtained this table from immuneACCESS and retained in-frame rearrangements with V and J assigned. These tables miss some clones; where compared with another copy, unresolved V genes account for less than half of the shortfall, and the remainder is unexplained. Recorded for this sample are some 41,000 clones; more than 80% of them occurred a single time. Of the sample, roughly 2.5% is held by the ten largest clones. Sequencing was performed on PBMCs, taken approximately 310 days after intestinal transplant. The source of these receptors is a human patient who received an intestinal transplant, so some T cells may come from the graft donor.

J is TRBJ1-4 and V is TRBV7-2, with D unclear. Germline lookup yields CDR1 SGHTA and CDR2 FQGNSA. Trimming pared 5 bases from V and 5 bases from J, leaving 15 bases between. The CDR3 sequence is 15 residues long. CDR3 bases: TGTGCCAGCAGCCCTCGGTTCCCCCTAAATGAAAAACTGTTTTTT. Encoded protein: CASSPRFPLNEKLFF.

The rearrangement uses TRBV6-9 and TRBJ1-5; 7 bases line up with TRBD1. CDR3 length equals 15 residues. CDR1 and CDR2 from the germline V gene are MNHGY and SVAAGI. V was pared by 3 bases and J by 3 bases, with 5 bases of the junction left unmatched. As DNA, the CDR3 is TGTGCCAGCAGTTACTCAGGGACAGCCAATCAGCCCCAGCATTTT. Protein sequence: CASSYSGTANQPQHF.

About this clone: Other nucleotide sequences in the sample specify the same CDR3. V usage is TRBV11-3 and J usage is TRBJ2-2; D call uncertain. V was shortened by 2 bases and J by 4 bases, with 17 bases between the two germline ends. CDR1 and CDR2 from the germline V gene are SGHNT and YENEEA. This CDR3 is 17 amino acids long. The CDR3 reads CASSLKVCGLTTGELFF. CDR3 DNA: TGTGCCAGCAGCTTAAAGGTATGTGGCCTTACCACCGGGGAGCTGTTTTTT.

The chain couples TRBV29-1 to TRBJ2-7; TRBD1 matches 8 bases. Germline V gene data show CDR1 as SQVTM and CDR2 as ANQGSEA. The CDR3 covers 12 residues. V trimming: 4 bases; J trimming: 7 bases; junction bases outside the gene matches: 6. The CDR3, as DNA: TGCAGCGTTGCAGGGGGCTCGGAGGAGCAGTACTTC. Translated: CSVAGGSEEQYF.

The V gene is TRBV6-5, the J gene TRBJ2-1; D possibly matches TRBD1 or TRBD2 (5 bases each). Trimming removed 6 bases from V and 3 bases from J, with 9 bases in between. The CDR3 runs to 13 residues. The germline V gene has CDR1 MNHEY and CDR2 SVGAGI. The CDR3 reads CASRVGVYNEQFF. The CDR3 region has the DNA TGTGCCAGCAGGGTGGGGGTCTACAATGAGCAGTTCTTC.

This chain connects TRBV10-3 to TRBJ2-4; D is ambiguous. Trimming stripped 3 bases from V and 1 base from J, with 4 bases between. Germline V lookup: CDR1 ENHRY, CDR2 SYGVKD. The CDR3 is 13 residues long. The CDR3 nucleotides are TGTGCCATCAGTGAAGGGGCCAAAAACATTCAGTACTTC. It encodes CAISEGAKNIQYF.

The CDR3, as DNA: TGCGCCAGCAGCCAAGGGGGCGCAGGGGATACGCAGTATTTT. This translates into CASSQGGAGDTQYF. The V call is TRBV5-1, the J call TRBJ2-3, with 7 positions matching TRBD1. Germline V gene lookup returns CDR1 SGHRS and CDR2 YFSETQ. The length of the CDR3 is 14 residues. Trimming took 4 bases from V and 6 from J; bases not matched to a gene: 8.

The chain is built from TRBV2 and TRBJ1-3; D is ambiguous. The V gene's germline CDR1 is SNHLY and CDR2 FYNNEI. This CDR3 is built from 16 residues. V dropped 9 bases and J dropped 0 bases, with 18 bases sitting between them. Written as DNA, the CDR3 is TGTGCCAGTACCGCCTACGACGGAGTCTCTGGAAACACCATATATTTT. Translation: CASTAYDGVSGNTIYF.

Only one count was recorded for this clone. The chain links TRBV23-1 to TRBJ2-5; D remains ambiguous. TRBV23-1 is an ORF; its function is uncertain. V lost 2 bases and J 5 bases, leaving 15 bases between the germline ends. CDR3 size: 15 residues. CDR3: CASSQPSRFWETQYF. DNA for the CDR3: TGCGCCAGCAGTCAACCTTCTAGATTCTGGGAGACCCAGTACTTC.

This chain joins TRBV29-1 and TRBJ1-2; no clear D. The germline gives CDR1 SQVTM, CDR2 ANQGSEA. Trimming stripped 2 bases from V and 5 bases from J, with 12 bases between. The CDR3 is 13 residues long. CDR3 residues: CSVERENPYGYTF. CDR3 bases: TGCAGCGTTGAAAGAGAAAATCCTTATGGCTACACCTTC.

The rearrangement joins TRBV9 to TRBJ2-7, with 10 bases lining up with TRBD2. The CDR3 contains 16 residues. Losses at the gene ends were 4 bases for V and 7 bases for J; bases not matched to a gene: 14. CDR1 SGDLS and CDR2 YYNGEE come from the germline V gene. The CDR3 DNA reads TGTGCCAGCAGCCCCCGTGCTAGCGGGAGATCGGGGGAGCAGTACTTC. Its translation: CASSPRASGRSGEQYF.

The genes are TRBV11-2 and TRBJ1-4; weak D call: TRBD1 (6 bases). The CDR3 sequence is 16 residues long. Trimming left V 3 bases short and J 0 bases short, with 11 bases between. The V gene's germline CDR1 is SGHAT and CDR2 FQNNGV. The DNA for the CDR3 is TGTGCCAGCAGCTTGAGTACAGGGACAACTAATGAAAAACTGTTTTTT. Protein sequence: CASSLSTGTTNEKLFF.

The J gene is TRBJ2-7, the V gene TRBV6-5; D gene ambiguous. The CDR3 has 14 residues. CDR1 is MNHEY and CDR2 is SVGAGI in the germline V gene. Trimming took 1 base from V and 0 from J, leaving 7 bases between them. Here the CDR3 reads CASSYYALSYEQYF. The DNA of the CDR3 is TGTGCCAGCAGTTACTACGCCCTCTCCTACGAGCAGTACTTC.

In its sample, this clone was seen once. This chain joins TRBV7-3 and TRBJ2-5; 9 nucleotides align to TRBD2. The J call is doubtful: the DNA matches TRBJ2-7 better. CDR1 and CDR2 from the germline V gene are SGHTA and FQGTGA. This CDR3 spans 14 amino acids. The CDR3 coding sequence is TGTGCCAGCAGCCTTCTAGCGGGATCCTACGAGCAGTACTTC. It specifies CASSLLAGSYEQYF.

This clone was seen a single time. The chain employs TRBV12-5 and TRBJ2-3, with no clear D. This CDR3 has 14 residues. In germline, CDR1 is LGHNT, CDR2 FRNRAP. CDR3 in DNA: TGTGCCCCCTTTGCGTTGGGCTTCACAGATACGCAGTATTTT. Amino acids: CAPFALGFTDTQYF.

This clone was observed a single time. The genes are TRBV11-3 and TRBJ1-6; no firm D call. From germline, CDR1 is SGHNT and CDR2 YENEEA. The CDR3 has 13 amino acids. Between the trimmed V and J ends, which lost 5 bases and 10 bases, there was a span of 12 bases. Here the CDR3 DNA reads TGTGCCAGCAGCCTTATCCCCGGGTCACCCCTCCACTTT. Translated, it gives CASSLIPGSPLHF.

The gene calls are TRBV4-1 and TRBJ1-2; D unresolved. V lost 0 bases, J lost 8 bases, and 19 bases lay in between. This CDR3 has 16 amino acids. Germline CDR1 reads MGHRA; CDR2 reads YSYEKL. The CDR3 DNA follows: TGCGCCAGCAGCCAAGATCTTAGCCCCGCGTCGGGAGGCTACACCTTC. Amino acid sequence: CASSQDLSPASGGYTF.

The chain is built from TRBV9 and TRBJ2-1, with TRBD1 identical over 9 bases. CDR3 size: 15 residues. The germline V gene has CDR1 SGDLS and CDR2 YYNGEE. J was trimmed by 7 bases and V by 0 bases; bases with no gene match: 5. CDR3 loop: CASSVVQGARNEQFF. The CDR3 nucleotides are TGTGCCAGCAGCGTAGTACAGGGGGCGAGAAATGAGCAGTTCTTC.

For the CDR3, the DNA is TGTGCCAGCAGCCAAGATATGCGTGAGGGGGCGGGCAGGGTTGATTATGGCTACACCTTC. This translates into CASSQDMREGAGRVDYGYTF. The chain recombines TRBV4-2 with TRBJ1-2; 7 bases are shared with TRBD1. After removal of 0 bases from V and 5 bases from J, the junction contained 21 bases not matched to a gene. There are 20 residues in the CDR3. Germline-derived CDR1 and CDR2 are LGHNA and YNFKEQ.

This rearrangement joins TRBV5-1 to TRBJ1-4; D might be TRBD1 (6 bases). The CDR3 length is 14 residues. Germline CDR1 and CDR2: SGHRS and YFSETQ. The V gene lost 3 bases and the J gene lost 0 bases, with 6 bases spanning the gap. For the CDR3, the DNA is TGCGCCAGCAGCTACAGGGCAACTAATGAAAAACTGTTTTTT. Encoded protein: CASSYRATNEKLFF.

The chain is built from TRBV7-3 and TRBJ2-1; unclear D gene. The germline V gene encodes CDR1 SGHTA and CDR2 FQGTGA. The CDR3 consists of 15 residues. Trimming took 4 bases from V and 0 from J, leaving 10 bases between them. Here the CDR3 DNA reads TGTGCCAGCAGCTCGACTTCCAGCTCCTACAATGAGCAGTTCTTC. Residues: CASSSTSSSYNEQFF.